The 18 T cell receptor beta chains below were found in one sample sequenced in a study of CXCR3-negative and CXCR3-positive naive CD8 T cells. Broader study findings: The study found more hydrophobic TRB CDR3s in CXCR3-positive naive cells than in CXCR3-negative naive cells.

5' RACE that incorporated UMI labels was used to prepare the TRB cDNA libraries. TCRdb reanalyzed the 5' RACE reads and collapses them to one entry per CDR3 protein, without DNA. The repertoire table contains 75,000 to 100,000 distinct CDR3 sequences. Which antigens these TCRs recognize remains unknown. Material for sequencing was naive CXCR3+ CD8+ T cells from blood. Subset defined: CD45RO-CCR7+CD27+CD95- naive CD8+ T cells expressing CXCR3 (TNR3+). These receptors all come from a human donor in good health. Some clones in this sample may be carry-over from other donors' samples.

The J gene is TRBJ2-3, the V gene TRBV28; the D call from TCRdb, TRBD2, cannot be confirmed without DNA. CDR3 length: 13 residues. The germline V gene encodes CDR1 MDHEN and CDR2 SYDVKM. The CDR3 reads CASSPEGTDTQYF. Looking up the rest from reference TRBV28 and TRBJ2-3 gives the full variable domain: DVKVTQSSRYLVKRTGEKVFLECVQDMDHENMFWYRQDPGLGLRLIYFSYDVKMKEKGDIPEGYSVSREKKERFSLILESASTNQTSMYLCASSPEGTDTQYFGPGTRLTVL.

The J gene is TRBJ2-1, the V gene TRBV5-1; TCRdb names TRBD2, which stays unverified in the absence of DNA. Germline values: CDR1 SGHRS, CDR2 YFSETQ. The CDR3 loop spans 15 amino acids. Here the CDR3 reads CASSLTSGRVNEQFF.

The rearrangement uses TRBV12-3 or TRBV12-4 and TRBJ1-1. The CDR3 runs 13 residues. The CDR3 sequence: CASSKPLDTEAFF.

The genes are TRBV28 and TRBJ2-2; TCRdb's D call, TRBD1, is unchecked because there is no DNA. This CDR3 is 15 amino acids long. Germline V gene sequence: CDR1 MDHEN, CDR2 SYDVKM. CDR3 in amino acids: CASSFLTGDTGELFF.

V and J are TRBV4-1 and TRBJ2-1; TCRdb outputs TRBD2, but without DNA this stays unchecked. Germline assignment: CDR1 MGHRA and CDR2 YSYEKL. The CDR3 is made up of 16 amino acids. This chain's CDR3 is CASSRWETEPDNEQFF.

V gene TRBV6-5 combines with J gene TRBJ2-5; TCRdb lists TRBD2, though no DNA is available to test this call. Germline CDR1 is MNHEY and CDR2 is SVGAGI. The CDR3 sequence is 15 residues long. The CDR3 sequence is CASSYGGLAEETQYF.

The chain is built from TRBV29-1 and TRBJ1-1. Germline CDR1 reads SQVTM; CDR2 reads ANQGSEA. CDR3 length: 14 amino acids. The CDR3 here is CSGLAGVEDTEAFF.

The chain combines TRBV3-1 with TRBJ2-1; there is no DNA to check the TCRdb D call of TRBD2. The CDR3 runs 17 residues. CDR1 LGHDT and CDR2 YNNKEL come from the germline V gene (reference sequence). CDR3 residues: CASSQDLGLAVYNEQFF.

The chain couples TRBV28 to TRBJ2-3; TCRdb outputs TRBD1, but without DNA this stays unchecked. This CDR3 is 13 amino acids long. Germline V lookup: CDR1 MDHEN, CDR2 SYDVKM. The CDR3 is CASSFIRAVTQYF.

This sequence joins TRBV5-1 and TRBJ2-3. CDR3 length: 16 residues. Germline V gene sequence: CDR1 SGHRS, CDR2 YFSETQ. The CDR3: CASSLAGGISTDTQYF.

The chain is built from TRBV6-5 and TRBJ1-1. The CDR3 is 13 amino acids. CDR1 is MNHEY, CDR2 SVGAGI, per germline. This chain's CDR3 is CASSISGNTEAFF.

This CDR3 is CASSKAGDRVVSYEQYF. This chain joins TRBV21-1 and TRBJ2-7; TCRdb designates TRBD1, a call that cannot be tested without DNA. TRBV21-1 is a pseudogene locus. There are 17 residues in the CDR3.

V is TRBV27 and J is TRBJ2-3. The CDR3 has 14 amino acids. Germline-derived CDR1 and CDR2 are MNHEY and SMNVEV (reference sequence). The CDR3 sequence is CASSLAATTDTQYF.

The chain employs TRBV6-5 and TRBJ2-7. Germline loops: CDR1 MNHEY, CDR2 SVGAGI. This CDR3 is 11 amino acids long. The CDR3 sequence: CASSYGVEQYF.

The chain carries TRBV5-3 and TRBJ1-2. TRBV5-3 is sorted into the ORF group, with uncertain function. The CDR3 runs 14 residues. CDR3: CARSHSSGGYGYTF.

The chain links TRBV5-1 to TRBJ1-1; TCRdb outputs TRBD1, but without DNA this stays unchecked. Germline loops: CDR1 SGHRS, CDR2 YFSETQ. This CDR3 contains 16 residues. This CDR3 is CASRLVGTGANTEAFF.

The V and J genes are TRBV7-6 and TRBJ2-2; TCRdb picks TRBD1, but there is no DNA to check that call. This CDR3 comprises 16 residues. Germline CDR1 reads SGHVS; CDR2 reads FNYEAQ. CDR3 sequence reads: CASSLPEGGSTGELFF. Full variable domain (rest looked up from reference TRBV7-6 and TRBJ2-2): GAGVSQSPRYKVTKRGQDVALRCDPISGHVSLYWYRQALGQGPEFLTYFNYEAQQDKSGLPNDRFSAERPEGSISTLTIQRTEQRDSAMYRCASSLPEGGSTGELFFGEGSRLTVL.

V gene TRBV5-1 combines with J gene TRBJ2-1; without DNA, the TCRdb call of TRBD1 cannot be checked. Germline CDR1 reads SGHRS; CDR2 reads YFSETQ. This CDR3 comprises 15 residues. CDR3 amino acids: CASSQGTAPHNEQFF.